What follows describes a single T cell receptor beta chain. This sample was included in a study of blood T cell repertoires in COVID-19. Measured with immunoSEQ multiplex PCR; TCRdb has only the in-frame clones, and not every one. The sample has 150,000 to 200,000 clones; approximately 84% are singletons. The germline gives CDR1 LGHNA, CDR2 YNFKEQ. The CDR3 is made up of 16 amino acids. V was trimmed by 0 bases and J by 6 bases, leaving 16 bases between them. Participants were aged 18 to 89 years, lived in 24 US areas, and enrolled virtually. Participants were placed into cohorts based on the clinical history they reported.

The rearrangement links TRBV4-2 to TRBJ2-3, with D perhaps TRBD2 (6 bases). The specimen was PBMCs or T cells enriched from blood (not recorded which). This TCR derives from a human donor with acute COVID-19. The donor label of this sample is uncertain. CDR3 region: CASSQEGTRGMDTQYF. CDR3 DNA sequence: TGTGCCAGCAGCCAAGAAGGCACTCGGGGGATGGATACGCAGTATTTT.